This TCR beta chain was recorded in a study of vaccination effects on CD4 cells after COVID-19. Sequenced by immunoSEQ multiplex PCR; TCRdb stores in-frame clones only, minus some. The repertoire holds about 33,000 clones, with roughly four fifths as singletons. Per germline, CDR1 SNHLY and CDR2 FYNNEI. CDR3 length: 14 residues. The V end was cut by 6 bases, the J end by 1 base, with 10 bases between. Prior to sequencing, the ViraFEST assay stimulated PBMC with viral peptide pools, which expanded the antigen-specific CD4+ T cells. It was after approximately 10 days of culture that CD4+ T cells were isolated. Either the mRNA-1273 or the BNT162b2 vaccine was given to participants as two doses. Notes on this clone: Its antigen is not known.

This rearrangement joins TRBV2 to TRBJ1-5, with D possibly matching TRBD1 (5 bases). This receptor was taken from a human donor who received a COVID-19 vaccine. Some clones in this sample may be carry-over from other donors' samples. The input for sequencing was CD4+ T cells from PBMCs cultured with HCoV-NL63 spike peptides, taken after COVID-19 vaccination. The CDR3 protein is CASRGHLSNQPQHF. The CDR3 nucleotides read TGTGCCAGCAGAGGACACTTGAGCAATCAGCCCCAGCATTTT.